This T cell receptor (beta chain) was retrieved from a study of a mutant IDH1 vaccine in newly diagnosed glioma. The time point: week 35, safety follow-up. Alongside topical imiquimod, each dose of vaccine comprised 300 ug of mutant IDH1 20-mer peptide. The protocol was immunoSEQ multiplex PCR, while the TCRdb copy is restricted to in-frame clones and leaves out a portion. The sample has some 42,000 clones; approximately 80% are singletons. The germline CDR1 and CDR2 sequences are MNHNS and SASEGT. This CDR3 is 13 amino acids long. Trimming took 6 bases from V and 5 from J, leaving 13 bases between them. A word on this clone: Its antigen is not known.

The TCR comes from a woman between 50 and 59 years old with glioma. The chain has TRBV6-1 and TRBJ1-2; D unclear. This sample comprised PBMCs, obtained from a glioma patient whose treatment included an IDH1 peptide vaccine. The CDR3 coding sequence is TGTGCCAGCAGGGTAGGTCCCGCGTATGGCTACACCTTC. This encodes CASRVGPAYGYTF.